Below, 8 T cell receptor beta chains from the same sample are listed, as sequenced in a study of T cells in women clearing cervical HPV infection. Profiled with immunoSEQ multiplex PCR; TCRdb holds only in-frame clones, not every one. The sample is made up of tens of thousands of clones, and the top ten hold approximately 0.98% of it. The sequenced material came from blood buffy coat. The receptors stem from a woman aged 18-69 years with a cervical HPV16 infection that either progressed to CIN3+ or cleared (not recorded which).

Comment on this clone: At one end the junction does not follow the germline gene, possibly because of a read error. The observed sequence ends 3 residues before the CDR3 terminus, with the missing tail filled in from the germline J gene. The sample contains more than one DNA sequence encoding this CDR3. V is TRBV7-9 and J is TRBJ1-3; tentatively, D is TRBD1 (6 bases). The CDR3 spans 15 residues. Per the germline V gene, CDR1 is SEHNR and CDR2 is FQNEAQ (reference sequence). The chain's CDR3 is CASSLTGHSGNTIYF. The sequenced CDR3 bases are TGTGCCAGCAGCTTGACAGGTCACTCTGGAAACACA. Looking up the rest from reference TRBV7-9 and TRBJ1-3 gives the full variable domain: DTGVSQNPRHKITKRGQNVTFRCDPISEHNRLYWYRQTLGQGPEFLTYFQNEAQLEKSRLLSDRFSAERPKGSFSTLEIQRTEQGDSAMYLCASSLTGHSGNTIYFGEGSWLTVV.

Points on this clone: The read ends 3 residues early relative to the CDR3; the germline J gene fills the gap. V and J are TRBV6-1 and TRBJ1-1, with 7 bases lining up with TRBD1. V trimming: 2 bases; J trimming: 5 bases; junction bases outside the gene matches: 11. CDR3 length: 16 amino acids. The germline V gene encodes CDR1 MNHNS and CDR2 SASEGT. The CDR3 protein is CASSERDRGRGTEAFF. The DNA read from the CDR3 is TGTGCCAGCAGTGAAAGGGACAGAGGGCGTGGGACTGAA.

The CDR3 loop reads CASSVVAGGPNTQYF. Partial CDR3 DNA: TGTGCCAGCAGCGTAGTTGCGGGGGGACCCAATACG. V usage is TRBV9 and J usage is TRBJ2-3, with 8 nucleotides matching TRBD2. The sequence runs out 3 residues before the end of the CDR3; the remainder is reconstructed from the germline J gene. The junction had 7 bases not matched to a gene; V was cut back by 0 bases and J by 7 bases. This CDR3 comprises 15 residues. Germline V lookup: CDR1 SGDLS, CDR2 YYNGEE.

Points on this clone: The read halts 3 residues ahead of the CDR3 end, with the missing end drawn from the germline J gene. J is TRBJ2-5 and V is TRBV6-1, with D uncertain. Trimming took 2 bases from V and 2 from J, leaving 3 bases between them. The CDR3 runs to 12 residues. Germline V gene sequence: CDR1 MNHNS, CDR2 SASEGT. This chain's CDR3 is CASSEQQETQYF. The sequenced CDR3 bases are TGTGCCAGCAGTGAACAACAAGAGACC.

As concerns this clone: One end of the junction fails to match germline, which may point to a read error. Other DNA sequences in this sample translate to the same CDR3. The CDR3 sequence is CASSFSRGSDTIYF. Partial CDR3 DNA: TGTGCCAGCAGCTTTTCCAGGGGTTCTGACACA. The chain combines TRBV7-2 with TRBJ1-3, with D possibly being TRBD1 (6 bases). The read falls 3 residues short of the CDR3 end, and the missing part is taken from the germline J gene. This CDR3 is built from 14 residues. The V gene's germline CDR1 is SGHTA and CDR2 FQGNSA.

Of note for this clone: Read data end 3 residues before the CDR3 end; the end is taken from the germline J gene. V gene TRBV28 combines with J gene TRBJ1-4; TRBD1 is a possible D gene (5 bases). The V end was cut by 2 bases, the J end by 7 bases, with 11 bases between. CDR3 length equals 14 residues. CDR1 is MDHEN, CDR2 SYDVKM, per germline. The DNA read from the CDR3 is TGTGCCAGCAGTTTAGACGAAAGGGGTGAAAAA. The encoded protein is CASSLDERGEK. The whole CDR3 region reads CASSLDERGEKLFF.

About this clone: The read ends 3 residues before the CDR3 terminus; that terminus is restored from the germline J gene. The rearrangement joins TRBV29-1 to TRBJ1-2; the D gene is possibly TRBD1 (5 bases). This CDR3 is built from 14 residues. The germline V gene encodes CDR1 SQVTM and CDR2 ANQGSEA. CDR3: CSVASWSGGEGYTF. Incomplete CDR3 DNA: TGCAGCGTGGCTTCGTGGTCGGGGGGAGAAGGC.

Comments on this clone: The read terminates 3 residues ahead of where the CDR3 ends, so the germline J gene completes it. The gene calls are TRBV5-1 and TRBJ2-5; 13 bases fit TRBD2. CDR3 length: 16 amino acids. V was pared by 4 bases and J by 1 base, with 4 bases of the junction left unmatched. The germline V gene has CDR1 SGHRS and CDR2 YFSETQ. The covered CDR3 bases are TGCGCCAGCAGCATGGGACTAGCGGGGAGCCAAGAGACC. Translating gives CASSMGLAGSQET. The entire CDR3 protein is CASSMGLAGSQETQYF.